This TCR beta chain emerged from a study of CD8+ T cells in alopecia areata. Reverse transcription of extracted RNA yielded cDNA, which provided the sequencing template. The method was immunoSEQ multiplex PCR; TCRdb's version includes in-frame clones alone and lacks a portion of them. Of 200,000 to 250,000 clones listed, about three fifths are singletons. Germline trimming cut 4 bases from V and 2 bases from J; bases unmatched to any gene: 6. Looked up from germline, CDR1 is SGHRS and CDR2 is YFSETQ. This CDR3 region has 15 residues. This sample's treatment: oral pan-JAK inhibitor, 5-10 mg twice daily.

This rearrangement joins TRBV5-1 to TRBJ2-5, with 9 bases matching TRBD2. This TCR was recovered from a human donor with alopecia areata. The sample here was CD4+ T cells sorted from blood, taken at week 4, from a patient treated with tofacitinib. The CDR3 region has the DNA TGCGCCAGCAGCCCTAGCGGGGCGGAGCAAGAGACCCAGTACTTC. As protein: CASSPSGAEQETQYF.